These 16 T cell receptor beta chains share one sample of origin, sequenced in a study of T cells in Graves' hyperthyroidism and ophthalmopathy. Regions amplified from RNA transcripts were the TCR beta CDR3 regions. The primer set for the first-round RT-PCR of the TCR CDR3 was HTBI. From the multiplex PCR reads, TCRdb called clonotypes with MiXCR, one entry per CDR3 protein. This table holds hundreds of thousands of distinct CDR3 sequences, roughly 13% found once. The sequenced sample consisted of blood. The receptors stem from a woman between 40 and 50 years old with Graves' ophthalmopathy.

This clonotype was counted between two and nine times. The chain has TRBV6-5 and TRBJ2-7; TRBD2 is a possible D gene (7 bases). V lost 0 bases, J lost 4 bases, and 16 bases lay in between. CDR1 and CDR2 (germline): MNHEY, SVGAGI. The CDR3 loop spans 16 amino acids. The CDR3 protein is CASSYSRGGAGYEQYF. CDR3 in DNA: TGTGCCAGCAGTTACTCGAGGGGGGGGGCAGGTTACGAGCAGTACTTC.

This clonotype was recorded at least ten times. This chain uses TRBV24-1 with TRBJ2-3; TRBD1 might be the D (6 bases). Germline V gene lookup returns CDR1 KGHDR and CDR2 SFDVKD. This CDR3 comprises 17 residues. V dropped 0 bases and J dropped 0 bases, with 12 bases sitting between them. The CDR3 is CATSDLGAGASTDTQYF. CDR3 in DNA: TGTGCCACCAGTGATTTGGGGGCAGGGGCAAGCACAGATACGCAGTATTTT.

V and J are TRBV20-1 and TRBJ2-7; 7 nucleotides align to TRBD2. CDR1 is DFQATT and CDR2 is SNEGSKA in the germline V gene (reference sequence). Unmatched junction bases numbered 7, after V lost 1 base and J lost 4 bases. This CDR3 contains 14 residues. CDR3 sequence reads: CSARGGRDYYEQYF. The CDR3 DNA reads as TGCAGTGCTAGAGGCGGGAGAGATTATTACGAGCAGTACTTC.

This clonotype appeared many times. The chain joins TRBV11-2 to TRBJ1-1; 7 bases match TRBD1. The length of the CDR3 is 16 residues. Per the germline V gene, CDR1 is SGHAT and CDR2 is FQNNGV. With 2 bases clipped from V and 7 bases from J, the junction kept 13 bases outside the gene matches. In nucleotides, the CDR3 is TGTGCCAGCAGCTTAACCCTGGGACAGAGAGGGAGTGAAGCTTTCTTT. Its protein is CASSLTLGQRGSEAFF.

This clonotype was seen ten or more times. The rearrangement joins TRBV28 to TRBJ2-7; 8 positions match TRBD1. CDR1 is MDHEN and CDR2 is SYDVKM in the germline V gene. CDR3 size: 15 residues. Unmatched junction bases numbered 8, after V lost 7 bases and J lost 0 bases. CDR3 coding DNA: TGTGCCAGCACCCCGGGGACAGGACTCTCCTACGAGCAGTACTTC. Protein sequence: CASTPGTGLSYEQYF. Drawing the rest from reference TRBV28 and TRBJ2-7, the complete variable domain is DVKVTQSSRYLVKRTGEKVFLECVQDMDHENMFWYRQDPGLGLRLIYFSYDVKMKEKGDIPEGYSVSREKKERFSLILESASTNQTSMYLCASTPGTGLSYEQYFGPGTRLTVT.

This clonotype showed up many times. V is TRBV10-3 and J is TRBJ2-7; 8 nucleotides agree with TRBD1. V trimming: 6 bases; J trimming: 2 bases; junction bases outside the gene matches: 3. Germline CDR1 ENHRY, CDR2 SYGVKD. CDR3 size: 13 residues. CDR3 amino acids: CAIRGQEAYEQYF. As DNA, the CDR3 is TGTGCCATCAGGGGACAGGAAGCCTACGAGCAGTACTTC.

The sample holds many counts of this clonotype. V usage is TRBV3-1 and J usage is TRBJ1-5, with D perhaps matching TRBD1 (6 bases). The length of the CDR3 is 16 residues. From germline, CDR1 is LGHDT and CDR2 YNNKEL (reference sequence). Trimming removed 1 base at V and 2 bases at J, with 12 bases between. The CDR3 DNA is TGTGCCAGCAGCCAAGGGATATCAGGGGGCAATCAGCCCCAGCATTTT. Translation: CASSQGISGGNQPQHF.

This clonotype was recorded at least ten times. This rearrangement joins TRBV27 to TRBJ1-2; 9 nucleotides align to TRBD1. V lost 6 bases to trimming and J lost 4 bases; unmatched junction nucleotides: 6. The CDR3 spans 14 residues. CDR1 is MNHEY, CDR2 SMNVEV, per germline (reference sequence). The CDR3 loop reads CASRRQGGGYGYTF. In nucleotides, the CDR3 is TGTGCCAGCAGAAGACAGGGGGGGGGCTATGGCTACACCTTC.

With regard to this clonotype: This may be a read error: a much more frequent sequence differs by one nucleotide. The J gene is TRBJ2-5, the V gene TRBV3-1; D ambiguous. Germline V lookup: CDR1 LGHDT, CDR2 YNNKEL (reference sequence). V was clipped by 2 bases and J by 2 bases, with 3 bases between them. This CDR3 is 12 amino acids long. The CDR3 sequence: CASSQPQETQYF. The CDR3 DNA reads TGTGCCAGCAGCCAACCTCAAGAGACCCAGTACTTC.

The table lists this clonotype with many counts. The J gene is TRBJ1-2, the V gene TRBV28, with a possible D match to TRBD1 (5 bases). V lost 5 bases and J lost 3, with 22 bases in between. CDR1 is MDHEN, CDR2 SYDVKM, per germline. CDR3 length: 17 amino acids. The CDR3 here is CASSRYGEGARDYGYTF. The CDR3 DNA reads TGTGCCAGCAGTCGATACGGGGAAGGGGCTCGGGACTATGGCTACACCTTC.

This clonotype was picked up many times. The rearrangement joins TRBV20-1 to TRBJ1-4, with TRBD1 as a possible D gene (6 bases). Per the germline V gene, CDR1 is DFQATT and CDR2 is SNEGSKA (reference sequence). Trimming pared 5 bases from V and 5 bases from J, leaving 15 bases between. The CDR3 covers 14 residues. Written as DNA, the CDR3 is TGCAGTGCTGAGTGGGGGGGCCGAAATGAAAAACTGTTTTTT. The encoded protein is CSAEWGGRNEKLFF.

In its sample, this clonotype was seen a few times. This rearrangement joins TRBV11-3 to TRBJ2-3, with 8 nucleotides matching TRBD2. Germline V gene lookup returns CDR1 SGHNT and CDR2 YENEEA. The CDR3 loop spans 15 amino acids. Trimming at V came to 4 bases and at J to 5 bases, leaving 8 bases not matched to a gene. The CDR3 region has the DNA TGTGCCAGCAGCTCCTCGGGACTAGTGGGAGATACGCAGTATTTT. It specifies CASSSSGLVGDTQYF.

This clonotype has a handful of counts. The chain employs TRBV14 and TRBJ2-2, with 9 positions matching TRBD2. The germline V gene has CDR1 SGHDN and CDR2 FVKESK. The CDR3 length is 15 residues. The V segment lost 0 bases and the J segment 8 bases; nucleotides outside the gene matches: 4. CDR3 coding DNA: TGTGCCAGCAGCCAAGAAAGCGGGAGGACTGGGGAGCTGTTTTTT. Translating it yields CASSQESGRTGELFF.

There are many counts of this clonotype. CDR3 bases: TGTGCCAGTAGTATCCTAGCGGGAACCTTCAATGAGCAGTTCTTC. Translated: CASSILAGTFNEQFF. The chain recombines TRBV19 with TRBJ2-1; 9 positions match TRBD2. The V segment lost 3 bases and the J segment 6 bases; nucleotides outside the gene matches: 6. CDR1 and CDR2 from the germline V gene are LNHDA and SQIVND (reference sequence). This CDR3 is 15 amino acids long.

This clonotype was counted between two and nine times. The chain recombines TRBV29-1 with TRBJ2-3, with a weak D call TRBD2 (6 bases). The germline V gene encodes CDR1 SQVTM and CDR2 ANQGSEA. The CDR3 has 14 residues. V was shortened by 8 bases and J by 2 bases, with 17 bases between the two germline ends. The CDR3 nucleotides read TGCAGCACCCCGCCCGGGAGCAACACAGATACGCAGTATTTT. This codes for CSTPPGSNTDTQYF.

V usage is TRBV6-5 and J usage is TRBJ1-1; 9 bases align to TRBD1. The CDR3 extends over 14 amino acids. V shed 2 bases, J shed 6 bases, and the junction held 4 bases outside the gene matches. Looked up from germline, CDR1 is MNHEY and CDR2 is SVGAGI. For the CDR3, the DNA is TGTGCCAGCAGTTACGGGACAGGGTATGCTGAAGCTTTCTTT. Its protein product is CASSYGTGYAEAFF.